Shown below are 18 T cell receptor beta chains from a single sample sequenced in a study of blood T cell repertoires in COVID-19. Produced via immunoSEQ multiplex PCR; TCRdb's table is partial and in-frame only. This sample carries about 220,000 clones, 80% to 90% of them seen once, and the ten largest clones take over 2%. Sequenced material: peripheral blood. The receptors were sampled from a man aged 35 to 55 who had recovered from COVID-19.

CDR3 region: CASSGALSTDTQYF. DNA of the CDR3: TGTGCCAGCAGCGGGGCGCTGAGCACAGATACGCAGTATTTT. J is TRBJ2-3 and V is TRBV5-5; a possible D gene is TRBD1 (5 bases). CDR1 is SGHKS and CDR2 is YYEKEE in the germline V gene (reference sequence). Trimming left V 4 bases short and J 0 bases short, with 9 bases between. The CDR3 loop spans 14 amino acids.

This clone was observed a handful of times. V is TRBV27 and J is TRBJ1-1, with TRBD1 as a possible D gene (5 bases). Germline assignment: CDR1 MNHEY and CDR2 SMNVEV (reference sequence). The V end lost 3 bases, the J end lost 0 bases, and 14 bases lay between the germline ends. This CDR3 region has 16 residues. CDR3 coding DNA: TGTGCCAGCAGTTTTGGTCCCCAGGACATGAACACTGAAGCTTTCTTT. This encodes CASSFGPQDMNTEAFF.

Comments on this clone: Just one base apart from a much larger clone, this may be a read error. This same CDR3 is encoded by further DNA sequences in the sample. CDR3 bases: TGTGCCAGTAGTATAGTACCCGGGAGCAATCAGCCCCAGCATTTT. Amino acids: CASSIVPGSNQPQHF. The chain has TRBV19 and TRBJ1-5; no reliable D call. The CDR3 is made up of 15 amino acids. The V end lost 1 base, the J end lost 1 base, and 8 bases lay between the germline ends. Germline V CDR1 and CDR2: LNHDA, SQIVND (reference sequence).

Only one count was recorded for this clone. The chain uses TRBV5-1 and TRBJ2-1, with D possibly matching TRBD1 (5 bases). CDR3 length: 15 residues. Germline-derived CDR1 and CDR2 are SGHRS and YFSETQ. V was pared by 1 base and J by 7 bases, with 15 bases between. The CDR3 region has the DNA TGCGCCAGCAGCTTGAACTCCCCTCCAGGGAATGAGCAGTTCTTC. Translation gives CASSLNSPPGNEQFF.

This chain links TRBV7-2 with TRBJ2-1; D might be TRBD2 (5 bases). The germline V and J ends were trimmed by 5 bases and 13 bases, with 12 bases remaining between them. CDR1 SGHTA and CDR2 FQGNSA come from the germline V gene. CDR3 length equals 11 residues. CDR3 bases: TGTGCCAGCAGCGACCGACTACAACAGTTCTTC. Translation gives CASSDRLQQFF.

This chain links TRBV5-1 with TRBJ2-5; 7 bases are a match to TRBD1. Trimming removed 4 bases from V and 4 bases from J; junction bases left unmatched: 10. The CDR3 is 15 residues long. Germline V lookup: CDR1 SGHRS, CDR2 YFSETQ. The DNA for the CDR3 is TGCGCCAGCAGCCGCTGGACAGGACGCCCAGAGACCCAGTACTTC. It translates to CASSRWTGRPETQYF. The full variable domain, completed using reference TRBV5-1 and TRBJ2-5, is KAGVTQTPRYLIKTRGQQVTLSCSPISGHRSVSWYQQTPGQGLQFLFEYFSETQRNKGNFPGRFSGRQFSNSRSEMNVSTLELGDSALYLCASSRWTGRPETQYFGPGTRLLVL.

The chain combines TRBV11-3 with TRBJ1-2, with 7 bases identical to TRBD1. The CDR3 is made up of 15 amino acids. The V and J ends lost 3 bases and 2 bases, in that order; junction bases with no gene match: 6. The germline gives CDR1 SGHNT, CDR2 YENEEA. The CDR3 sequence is CASSLAGTENYGYTF. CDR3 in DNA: TGTGCCAGCAGCTTGGCCGGGACAGAGAACTATGGCTACACCTTC. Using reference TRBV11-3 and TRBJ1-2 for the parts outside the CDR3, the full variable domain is EAGVVQSPRYKIIEKKQPVAFWCNPISGHNTLYWYLQNLGQGPELLIRYENEEAVDDSQLPKDRFSAERLKGVDSTLKIQPAELGDSAVYLCASSLAGTENYGYTFGSGTRLTVV.

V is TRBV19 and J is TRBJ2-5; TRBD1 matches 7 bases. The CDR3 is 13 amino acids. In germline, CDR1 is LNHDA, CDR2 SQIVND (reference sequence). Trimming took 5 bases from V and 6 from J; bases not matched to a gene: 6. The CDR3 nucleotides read TGTGCCAGTAGTGTGACAGGGTCGAAGACCCAGTACTTC. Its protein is CASSVTGSKTQYF.

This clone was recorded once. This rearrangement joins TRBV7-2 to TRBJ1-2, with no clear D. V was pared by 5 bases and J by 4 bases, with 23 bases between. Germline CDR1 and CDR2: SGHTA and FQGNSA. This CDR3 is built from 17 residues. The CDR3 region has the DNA TGTGCCAGCAGCGCCGTAGCCCGTCCGTCTTCGGGCTATGGCTACACCTTC. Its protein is CASSAVARPSSGYGYTF.

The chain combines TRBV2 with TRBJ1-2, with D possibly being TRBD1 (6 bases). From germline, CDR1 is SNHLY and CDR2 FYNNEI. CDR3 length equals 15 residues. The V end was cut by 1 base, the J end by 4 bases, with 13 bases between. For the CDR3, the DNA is TGTGCCAGCAGTGAAGGGAGAGGGGGAGTCTATGGCTACACCTTC. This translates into CASSEGRGGVYGYTF.

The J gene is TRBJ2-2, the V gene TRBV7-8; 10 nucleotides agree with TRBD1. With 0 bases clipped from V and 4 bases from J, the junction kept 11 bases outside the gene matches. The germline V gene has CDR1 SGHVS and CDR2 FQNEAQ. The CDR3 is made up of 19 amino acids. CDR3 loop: CASSLAAGTGASVTGELFF. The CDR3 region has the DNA TGTGCCAGCAGCTTAGCGGCCGGGACAGGGGCGTCGGTCACCGGGGAGCTGTTTTTT.

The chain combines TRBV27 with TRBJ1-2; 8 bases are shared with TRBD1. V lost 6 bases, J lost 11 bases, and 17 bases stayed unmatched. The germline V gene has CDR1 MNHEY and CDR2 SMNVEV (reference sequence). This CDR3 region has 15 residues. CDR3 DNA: TGTGCCAGCAGCTCACTCGGACAGGGCCACCAAGGGTACACCTTC. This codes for CASSSLGQGHQGYTF.

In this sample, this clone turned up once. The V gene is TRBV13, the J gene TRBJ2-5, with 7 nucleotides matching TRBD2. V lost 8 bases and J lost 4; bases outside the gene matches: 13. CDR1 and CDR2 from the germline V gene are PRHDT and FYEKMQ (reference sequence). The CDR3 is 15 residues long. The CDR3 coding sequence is TGTGCCAGCTCCGGCGTCGCTAGCGGAAGAGAGACCCAGTACTTC. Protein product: CASSGVASGRETQYF.

The CDR3 nucleotides read TGTGCCAGCAGCTCTTGGACAGGGGGCCGGGGAAACACCATATATTTT. As protein: CASSSWTGGRGNTIYF. The chain is built from TRBV7-2 and TRBJ1-3; the match to TRBD1 covers 11 bases. Trimming removed 4 bases from V and 4 bases from J; junction bases left unmatched: 6. The CDR3 consists of 16 residues. The germline V gene encodes CDR1 SGHTA and CDR2 FQGNSA.

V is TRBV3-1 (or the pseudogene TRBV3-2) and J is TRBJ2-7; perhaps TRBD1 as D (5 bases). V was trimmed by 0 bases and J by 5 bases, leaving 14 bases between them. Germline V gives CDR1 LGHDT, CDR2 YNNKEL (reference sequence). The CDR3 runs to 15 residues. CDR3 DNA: TGTGCCAGCAGCCAAGATAGGTCAGGGATTAACGAGCAGTACTTC. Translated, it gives CASSQDRSGINEQYF.

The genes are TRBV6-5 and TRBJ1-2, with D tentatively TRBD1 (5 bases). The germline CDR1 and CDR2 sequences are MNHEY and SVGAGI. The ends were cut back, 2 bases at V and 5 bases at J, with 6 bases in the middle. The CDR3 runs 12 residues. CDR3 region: CASSYGGYGYTF. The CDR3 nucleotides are TGTGCCAGCAGTTACGGGGGGTATGGCTACACCTTC.

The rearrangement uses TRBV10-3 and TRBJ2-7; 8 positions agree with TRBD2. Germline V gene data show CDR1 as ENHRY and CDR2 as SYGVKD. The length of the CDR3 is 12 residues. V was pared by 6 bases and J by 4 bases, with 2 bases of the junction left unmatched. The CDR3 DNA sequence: TGTGCCATCAGAGCGGGGGATTACGAGCAGTACTTC. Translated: CAIRAGDYEQYF.

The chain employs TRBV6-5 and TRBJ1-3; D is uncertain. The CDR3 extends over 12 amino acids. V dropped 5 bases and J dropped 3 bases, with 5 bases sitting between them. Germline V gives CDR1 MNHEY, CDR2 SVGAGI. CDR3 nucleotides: TGTGCCAGCAGTACAAGTGGAAACACCATATATTTT. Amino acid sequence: CASSTSGNTIYF.